Shown below are 9 T cell receptor beta chains from a single sample sequenced in a study of cytomegalovirus exposure and HLA in healthy donors (dated by TCRdb to between 2016 and 2019). Library construction relied on the immunoSEQ multiplex PCR assay. For the multiplex PCR, a mixture combining 60 forward primers for TCR Vbeta segments and 13 reverse primers for TCR Jbeta segments was used. Here the immuneACCESS table is served through TCRdb, limited to in-frame sequences with V and J called. Missing clones are a known gap in these copies; in checked studies unresolved V genes cover under half, and the rest lacks a known reason. This sample lists about 170,000 clones; approximately 80% were detected once. The top ten clones comprise approximately 2.4% of the sample. The sequenced sample was PBMCs. These receptors all stem from a male donor in good health and CMV-seronegative.

The CDR3 DNA reads TGTGCCAGCAGTTTACCAGCGGGAGGATTGGGCTACGAGCAGTACTTC. It yields the protein CASSLPAGGLGYEQYF. This chain links TRBV28 with TRBJ2-7, with 9 bases that match TRBD2. Germline loops: CDR1 MDHEN, CDR2 SYDVKM. CDR3 length equals 16 residues. J gave up 3 bases and V 2 bases, and 8 bases lay outside the gene matches.

This chain uses TRBV5-8 with TRBJ1-5; the match to TRBD1 covers 10 bases. V lost 2 bases and J lost 6; bases outside the gene matches: 2. The CDR3 extends over 14 amino acids. Germline CDR1 reads SGHTS; CDR2 reads YDEGEE. CDR3 sequence: CASSLWTGGQPQHF. The CDR3 bases are TGTGCCAGCAGCTTATGGACAGGGGGTCAGCCCCAGCATTTT. The full variable domain, rest sourced from reference TRBV5-8 and TRBJ1-5, is EAGVTQSPTHLIKTRGQQATLRCSPISGHTSVYWYQQALGLGLQFLLWYDEGEERNRGNFPPRFSGRQFPNYSSELNVNALELEDSALYLCASSLWTGGQPQHFGDGTRLSIL.

The chain has TRBV9 and TRBJ2-7, with D tentatively TRBD1 (6 bases). V lost 0 bases, J lost 0 bases, and 10 bases lay in between. Germline V gives CDR1 SGDLS, CDR2 YYNGEE. The CDR3 extends over 15 amino acids. CDR3: CASSVGTAFSYEQYF. The CDR3 region has the DNA TGTGCCAGCAGCGTAGGGACAGCGTTCTCCTACGAGCAGTACTTC.

The gene calls are TRBV11-2 and TRBJ1-3; perhaps TRBD1 as D (5 bases). The CDR3 is 14 amino acids. Trimming cost V 5 bases and J 9 bases, with 17 bases left between them. Germline V gene sequence: CDR1 SGHAT, CDR2 FQNNGV. CDR3 region: CASSPRQREGTIYF. CDR3 nucleotide sequence: TGTGCCAGCAGCCCCCGACAGCGGGAGGGCACCATATATTTT.

The chain combines TRBV19 with TRBJ2-3; no definite D call. The CDR3 spans 14 residues. CDR1 LNHDA and CDR2 SQIVND come from the germline V gene (reference sequence). V dropped 3 bases and J dropped 6 bases, with 13 bases sitting between them. Here the CDR3 reads CASSIVPARDTQYF. The CDR3 nucleotides are TGTGCCAGTAGTATTGTTCCAGCGAGGGATACGCAGTATTTT.

V gene TRBV5-1 combines with J gene TRBJ1-1, with a weak D call TRBD1 (5 bases). This CDR3 is built from 15 residues. Looked up from germline, CDR1 is SGHRS and CDR2 is YFSETQ. V lost 1 base to trimming and J lost 4 bases, with 14 bases between them. The CDR3 region is CASSLYQGLGTEAFF. The DNA of the CDR3 is TGCGCCAGCAGCTTGTATCAGGGCTTGGGCACTGAAGCTTTCTTT.

The CDR3 sequence: CASSLGQGFAQSLYEQYF. In DNA, the CDR3 is TGTGCCAGCAGCTTAGGACAGGGATTTGCGCAAAGCCTCTACGAGCAGTACTTC. The chain joins TRBV7-9 to TRBJ2-7, with TRBD1 matching 7 bases. V lost 1 base, J lost 3 bases, and 15 bases stayed unmatched. CDR3 length: 18 residues. CDR1 is SEHNR and CDR2 is FQNEAQ in the germline V gene (reference sequence).

DNA for the CDR3: TGTGCCAGCAGCTCCCAAAGCGGGATAGATACGCAGTATTTT. Translated: CASSSQSGIDTQYF. The rearrangement joins TRBV2 to TRBJ2-3; 7 nucleotides line up with TRBD2. This CDR3 is 14 amino acids long. Germline V gene sequence: CDR1 SNHLY, CDR2 FYNNEI. The V segment lost 6 bases and the J segment 5 bases; nucleotides outside the gene matches: 8.

The chain combines TRBV5-1 with TRBJ2-1; 10 bases map to TRBD2. The junction had 7 bases not matched to a gene; V was cut back by 4 bases and J by 3 bases. This CDR3 has 16 residues. Germline CDR1 reads SGHRS; CDR2 reads YFSETQ. CDR3 sequence (DNA): TGCGCCAGCAGCGGGGAGCGGGAGGGCCGCTACAATGAGCAGTTCTTC. Translation: CASSGEREGRYNEQFF. Filled out from reference TRBV5-1 and TRBJ2-1, the complete variable domain reads KAGVTQTPRYLIKTRGQQVTLSCSPISGHRSVSWYQQTPGQGLQFLFEYFSETQRNKGNFPGRFSGRQFSNSRSEMNVSTLELGDSALYLCASSGEREGRYNEQFFGPGTRLTVL.